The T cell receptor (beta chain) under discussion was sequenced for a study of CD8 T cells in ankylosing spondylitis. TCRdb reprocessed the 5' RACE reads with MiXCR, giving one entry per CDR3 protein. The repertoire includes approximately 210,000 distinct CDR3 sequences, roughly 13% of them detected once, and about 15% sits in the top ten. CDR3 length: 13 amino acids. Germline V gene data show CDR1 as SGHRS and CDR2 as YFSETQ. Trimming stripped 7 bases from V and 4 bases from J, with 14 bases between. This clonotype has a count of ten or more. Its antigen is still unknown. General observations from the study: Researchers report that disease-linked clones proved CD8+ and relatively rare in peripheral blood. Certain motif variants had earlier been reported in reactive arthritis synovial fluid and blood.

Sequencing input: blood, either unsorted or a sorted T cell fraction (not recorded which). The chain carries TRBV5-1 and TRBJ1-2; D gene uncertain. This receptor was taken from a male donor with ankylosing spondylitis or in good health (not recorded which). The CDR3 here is CASEPTSGYGYTF. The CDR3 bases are TGCGCCAGCGAACCGACATCAGGCTATGGCTACACCTTC.